This T cell receptor beta chain emerged from a study of blood T cells in healthy people across ages. Regarding the study as a whole: Roughly linearly, TCR beta diversity per million T cells fell as age increased. PBMC samples, being unsorted, prevented any conclusive comparison of naive and antigen-experienced cells. Diversity figures based on one million T cells were deemed too low.

This clonotype was found a few times. Its cognate antigen is unknown. The CDR3 loop spans 14 amino acids. With V trimmed by 0 bases and J by 8 bases, 4 bases remained unmatched. Germline assignment: CDR1 SGDLS and CDR2 YYNGEE. A second 7 to 11 cycle PCR used barcoded and J-beta primers. Via MiXCR, TCRdb re-called the 5' RACE reads, giving one row per CDR3 protein. The sample lists about 510,000 distinct CDR3 sequences; approximately 26% were seen once. A further study also used this sample, focusing on T cells of mothers and their children. That source reports: When mothers and children were related, their normalized repertoire overlap, which was always slightly higher, did not differ significantly from that of unrelated pairs.

The sample taken for sequencing was blood. V and J are TRBV9 and TRBJ2-2; TRBD2 aligns across 7 bases. This sequence originates from a boy younger than 10 in good health. CDR3 DNA sequence: TGTGCCAGCAGCGTAGGACTAGCCGATGGGGAGCTGTTTTTT. Amino acids: CASSVGLADGELFF.